Each of the 21 T cell receptor beta chains below was sequenced from the same sample in a study of T-cell memory formation after mild COVID-19. TCRdb processed the 5' RACE reads anew with MiXCR; each CDR3 protein has one entry. Of more than 350,000 distinct CDR3 sequences in the sample, 15% to 20% were seen once. Sequences were obtained from PBMCs or a T cell subset sorted from them (not recorded which). The receptors come from a man aged 18 to 35 who had mild COVID-19 (a few samples of this study predate the infection). Cell type and time point are not known.

This clonotype was detected a few times. The rearrangement joins TRBV27 to TRBJ2-7; 7 bases agree with TRBD1. Germline CDR1 is MNHEY and CDR2 is SMNVEV (reference sequence). Trimming at V came to 6 bases and at J to 2 bases, leaving 10 bases not matched to a gene. This CDR3 has 15 amino acids. Here the CDR3 DNA reads TGTGCCAGCAGCGAGGGACAGCATGTCGCCTACGAGCAGTACTTC. Protein product: CASSEGQHVAYEQYF.

This clonotype was picked up a small number of times. This chain connects TRBV7-2 to TRBJ2-1; TRBD2 matches at 12 bases. This CDR3 is 15 amino acids long. Germline V gene data show CDR1 as SGHTA and CDR2 as FQGNSA. V dropped 5 bases and J dropped 8; count of bases not matched to a gene: 7. CDR3 sequence reads: CASSPRTSGVYEQFF. DNA for the CDR3: TGTGCCAGCAGCCCGAGGACTAGCGGGGTTTATGAGCAGTTCTTC.

The rearrangement uses TRBV29-1 and TRBJ2-1, with a possible D match to TRBD2 (7 bases). From germline, CDR1 is SQVTM and CDR2 ANQGSEA. The CDR3 has 18 residues. Trimming removed 4 bases from V and 9 bases from J, with 31 bases in between. Here the CDR3 DNA reads TGCAGCGTTGGGGGCGCCGGAGGGGGAAGCGGGAATGGGATTGAGCAGTTCTTC. Protein: CSVGGAGGGSGNGIEQFF.

This clonotype was seen only a few times. The chain links TRBV20-1 to TRBJ1-2; D gene uncertain. In germline, CDR1 is DFQATT, CDR2 SNEGSKA (reference sequence). The V end was cut by 6 bases, the J end by 8 bases, with 10 bases between. This CDR3 comprises 10 residues. CDR3 sequence: CSADTGGYTF. In DNA form, the CDR3 reads TGCAGTGCCGATACCGGGGGCTACACCTTC.

This clonotype was detected only a few times. The CDR3: CASSGSGEGTEAFF. The CDR3 nucleotides are TGTGCCAGCAGCGGATCGGGGGAAGGGACTGAAGCTTTCTTT. This chain uses TRBV7-9 with TRBJ1-1; weak D call: TRBD1 (5 bases). Germline V gives CDR1 SEHNR, CDR2 FQNEAQ (reference sequence). The CDR3 has 14 residues. V lost 5 bases and J lost 5, with 15 bases in between.

The J gene is TRBJ1-5, the V gene TRBV7-2, with unresolved D. The CDR3 length is 16 residues. Germline assignment: CDR1 SGHTA and CDR2 FQGNSA. The V end lost 2 bases, the J end lost 4 bases, and 15 bases lay between the germline ends. The chain's CDR3 is CASSLSGGQANQPQHF. CDR3 nucleotide sequence: TGTGCCAGCAGCTTATCCGGTGGGCAGGCAAATCAGCCCCAGCATTTT.

This clonotype was seen ten or more times. This chain links TRBV7-2 with TRBJ2-3; D might be TRBD2 (6 bases). In germline, CDR1 is SGHTA, CDR2 FQGNSA. With 5 bases removed from V and 1 base from J, the gap between germline ends came to 16 bases. The CDR3 loop spans 16 amino acids. The CDR3 loop is CASSPGGRGGTDTQYF. CDR3 sequence (DNA): TGTGCCAGCAGCCCAGGCGGTCGCGGGGGCACAGATACGCAGTATTTT.

The chain couples TRBV7-9 to TRBJ1-1, with 8 bases lining up with TRBD1. V dropped 2 bases and J dropped 4; count of bases not matched to a gene: 9. CDR1 and CDR2 from the germline V gene are SEHNR and FQNEAQ (reference sequence). CDR3 length equals 16 residues. Here the CDR3 DNA reads TGTGCCAGCAGCTTACGGGCCAGGGGGCGGGGCACTGAAGCTTTCTTT. Translating it yields CASSLRARGRGTEAFF.

There are a few counts of this clonotype. This rearrangement joins TRBV12-3 or TRBV12-4 to TRBJ1-3, with D unresolved. The CDR3 length is 14 residues. V lost 5 bases to trimming and J lost 0 bases, with 8 bases between them. CDR3 in amino acids: CASSQFSSGNTIYF. The CDR3 DNA is TGTGCCAGCAGTCAGTTCAGCTCTGGAAACACCATATATTTT.

The chain combines TRBV20-1 with TRBJ2-1; TRBD2 matches at 11 bases. Germline lookup yields CDR1 DFQATT and CDR2 SNEGSKA (reference sequence). V gave up 2 bases and J gave up 7 bases; unmatched junction bases: 4. The CDR3 has 14 residues. CDR3 loop: CSARTSGGRNEQFF. The DNA of the CDR3 is TGCAGTGCTAGAACTAGCGGGGGTAGGAATGAGCAGTTCTTC.

This clonotype appeared a few times. The chain links TRBV4-3 to TRBJ1-5; 7 bases map to TRBD1. V lost 4 bases, J lost 5 bases, and 11 bases stayed unmatched. The CDR3 is made up of 16 amino acids. The V gene's germline CDR1 is LGHNA and CDR2 YSLEER. The CDR3 protein is CASSLTGVEADQPQHF. As DNA, the CDR3 is TGCGCCAGCAGCCTCACAGGGGTTGAAGCAGATCAGCCCCAGCATTTT.

The chain uses TRBV7-2 and TRBJ1-5; D not certain. Germline loops: CDR1 SGHTA, CDR2 FQGNSA. V dropped 0 bases and J dropped 6 bases, with 6 bases sitting between them. The CDR3 loop spans 13 amino acids. CDR3 amino acids: CASSLALGQPQHF. The CDR3 DNA sequence: TGTGCCAGCAGCTTAGCGCTCGGTCAGCCCCAGCATTTT.

The chain combines TRBV28 with TRBJ1-5; D gene uncertain. CDR1 and CDR2 (germline): MDHEN, SYDVKM. The CDR3 length is 15 residues. V was cut by 1 base and J by 6 bases, with 13 bases left in between. In DNA form, the CDR3 reads TGTGCCAGCAGTTTATTGGCGGGAATGGGTCAGCCCCAGCATTTT. Translated, it gives CASSLLAGMGQPQHF.

The rearrangement links TRBV29-1 to TRBJ2-1; D may be TRBD1 (6 bases). Trimming removed 7 bases at V and 8 bases at J, with 12 bases between. The CDR3 is 11 amino acids. Germline CDR1 is SQVTM and CDR2 is ANQGSEA. The CDR3: CSADRLDEQFF. For the CDR3, the DNA is TGCAGCGCCGACAGGCTGGATGAGCAGTTCTTC.

The chain has TRBV19 and TRBJ1-5; TRBD1 matches 11 bases. The ends lost 11 bases at V and 6 bases at J; junction bases unmatched: 9. The V gene's germline CDR1 is LNHDA and CDR2 SQIVND (reference sequence). This CDR3 is built from 14 residues. CDR3 sequence: CAGGTGGVIQPQHF. The CDR3 DNA sequence: TGTGCCGGGGGGACAGGGGGAGTGATTCAGCCCCAGCATTTT.

The chain is built from TRBV25-1 and TRBJ1-1; 8 bases match TRBD1. Trimming removed 4 bases from V and 5 bases from J; junction bases left unmatched: 12. The germline CDR1 and CDR2 sequences are MGHDK and SYGVNS. This CDR3 has 16 amino acids. The CDR3 DNA reads TGTGCCAGCAGTGCGGACAGGGTGGGCGGTTTAACTGAAGCTTTCTTT. Amino acids: CASSADRVGGLTEAFF. The whole variable domain, remainder taken from reference TRBV25-1 and TRBJ1-1, is EADIYQTPRYLVIGTGKKITLECSQTMGHDKMYWYQQDPGMELHLIHYSYGVNSTEKGDLSSESTVSRIRTEHFPLTLESARPSHTSQYLCASSADRVGGLTEAFFGQGTRLTVV.

This clonotype occurred a few times. The genes are TRBV7-2 and TRBJ1-4; D uncertain. This CDR3 is built from 16 residues. Per the germline V gene, CDR1 is SGHTA and CDR2 is FQGNSA. Trimming left V 6 bases short and J 8 bases short, with 22 bases between. CDR3 bases: TGTGCCAGCAGTGCCTCGCCAACTCGACTTGGAGAAAAACTGTTTTTT. Its translation is CASSASPTRLGEKLFF.

The J gene is TRBJ1-5, the V gene TRBV12-3 or TRBV12-4, with D unresolved. The CDR3 consists of 17 residues. Trimming pared 3 bases from V and 2 bases from J, leaving 17 bases between. The CDR3 spells CASSFLATGSGNQPQHF. CDR3 nucleotides: TGTGCCAGCAGTTTTCTCGCCACGGGGTCTGGCAATCAGCCCCAGCATTTT.

This clonotype was counted ten times or more. J is TRBJ1-2 and V is TRBV12-3 or TRBV12-4; weak D call: TRBD1 (5 bases). V lost 8 bases, J lost 8 bases, and 18 bases lay in between. The CDR3 spans 13 residues. The CDR3: CASVGSGWGGYTF. The CDR3 coding sequence is TGTGCCAGCGTGGGGTCTGGTTGGGGCGGCTACACCTTC.

V usage is TRBV6-1 and J usage is TRBJ2-1; D is undetermined. Germline lookup yields CDR1 MNHNS and CDR2 SASEGT. V was cut by 7 bases and J by 6 bases, with 19 bases left in between. The CDR3 spans 15 residues. CDR3 DNA: TGTGCCAGCAAGGACCCCACAGTTCTCGCCAATGAGCAGTTCTTC. It translates to CASKDPTVLANEQFF.

The chain combines TRBV4-1 with TRBJ1-5; D gene unclear. Germline loops: CDR1 MGHRA, CDR2 YSYEKL. With 0 bases removed from V and 5 bases from J, the gap between germline ends came to 11 bases. CDR3 size: 15 residues. The CDR3 DNA is TGCGCCAGCAGCCAAGACGCCCCAGAGGATCAGCCCCAGCATTTT. Translated, it gives CASSQDAPEDQPQHF.